One sample yielded the 20 T cell receptor beta chains listed below, sequenced in a study of neurological immune-mediated disorders (dated 2019 in TCRdb). Libraries were built with 5' RACE. The sequencer listed for this sample is Illumina HiSeq 2500. TCRdb passed the public sequencing reads through fastp at Q25 and MiXCR, retaining productive beta sequences. Rows are unified per CDR3 protein, each entry keeping the most common DNA and genes. For this sample the table gives 35,000 to 45,000 distinct CDR3 sequences, of which 3% to 3.5% were detected only once. The ten largest clones take up approximately 7.5% of the sample. The label giving this sample's time point can be read as: longitudinal time-point 1 (baseline). Sequencing was performed on PBMCs. The receptors here all came from a woman aged 60-70 years with multiple sclerosis.

This clonotype has at least ten counts. This chain joins TRBV20-1 and TRBJ1-1; no firm D call. Germline V CDR1 and CDR2: DFQATT, SNEGSKA (reference sequence). Trimming took 5 bases from V and 3 from J, leaving 10 bases between them. The CDR3 consists of 12 residues. The CDR3: CSARSGDTEAFF. The CDR3 coding sequence is TGCAGTGCTCGGAGTGGGGACACTGAAGCTTTCTTT.

The sample holds many counts of this clonotype. The V and J genes are TRBV6-1 and TRBJ2-7; 7 bases align to TRBD2. The J segment lost 2 bases and the V segment lost 5 bases, leaving 6 bases of the junction unmatched. The germline CDR1 and CDR2 sequences are MNHNS and SASEGT. This CDR3 contains 14 residues. The CDR3 loop is CASSHSSGAYEQYF. In nucleotides, the CDR3 is TGTGCCAGCAGTCACTCTAGCGGAGCCTACGAGCAGTACTTC.

This clonotype was observed at least ten times. A much larger clone lies a single base off, so this may be a read error. The genes are TRBV5-1 and TRBJ1-2, with D possibly being TRBD1 (6 bases). Looked up from germline, CDR1 is SGHRS and CDR2 is YFSETQ. CDR3 length equals 14 residues. Trimming left V 1 base short and J 7 bases short, with 14 bases between. The CDR3 bases are TGCGCCAGCAGCTTGTGCCAGGGGAAGGGTGGCTACACCTTC. The encoded protein is CASSLCQGKGGYTF. The full variable domain, with the rest looked up from reference TRBV5-1 and TRBJ1-2, is KAGVTQTPRYLIKTRGQQVTLSCSPISGHRSVSWYQQTPGQGLQFLFEYFSETQRNKGNFPGRFSGRQFSNSRSEMNVSTLELGDSALYLCASSLCQGKGGYTFGSGTRLTVV.

This clonotype was detected ten times or more. The rearrangement joins TRBV5-1 to TRBJ1-4; tentatively, D is TRBD1 (5 bases). Per the germline V gene, CDR1 is SGHRS and CDR2 is YFSETQ. V shed 5 bases and J shed 9 bases, with 20 bases lying between them. CDR3 length: 15 residues. Here the CDR3 DNA reads TGCGCCAGCAGTATGGTCCAGGGTGGTGAGAAAAAACTGTTTTTT. Translated, it gives CASSMVQGGEKKLFF.

This clonotype has at least ten counts. The rearrangement joins TRBV7-9 to TRBJ2-4; 7 positions match TRBD1. The V gene's germline CDR1 is SEHNR and CDR2 FQNEAQ (reference sequence). The CDR3 has 16 amino acids. V shed 1 base, J shed 5 bases, and the junction held 8 bases outside the gene matches. CDR3 amino acids: CASSLETGSLQNIQYF. In DNA, the CDR3 is TGTGCCAGCAGCTTAGAGACAGGGTCCCTCCAAAACATTCAGTACTTC.

This clonotype occurred many times. J is TRBJ1-5 and V is TRBV7-9; 8 bases map to TRBD1. Germline V gene sequence: CDR1 SEHNR, CDR2 FQNEAQ (reference sequence). The CDR3 sequence is 18 residues long. The junction had 12 bases not matched to a gene; V was cut back by 5 bases and J by 0 bases. The CDR3 spells CASSQVLSGGLSNQPQHF. CDR3 sequence (DNA): TGTGCCAGCAGCCAAGTTTTGTCAGGGGGCCTTAGCAATCAGCCCCAGCATTTT.

This clonotype was detected a few times. V is TRBV20-1 and J is TRBJ1-2, with 7 nucleotides matching TRBD1. V dropped 6 bases and J dropped 7; count of bases not matched to a gene: 5. Per germline, CDR1 DFQATT and CDR2 SNEGSKA (reference sequence). The CDR3 has 11 amino acids. The CDR3, as DNA: TGCAGTGCAAGGGACAGTCTTGGCTACACCTTC. Translated: CSARDSLGYTF.

This clonotype was detected many times. The rearrangement joins TRBV5-1 to TRBJ2-2, with D tentatively TRBD1 (5 bases). V lost 2 bases and J lost 2, with 13 bases in between. From germline, CDR1 is SGHRS and CDR2 YFSETQ. The length of the CDR3 is 16 residues. Here the CDR3 DNA reads TGCGCCAGCAGCTTCCGGCGTACAGGCAACACCGGGGAGCTGTTTTTT. Its protein product is CASSFRRTGNTGELFF.

This clonotype was seen ten or more times. CDR3 nucleotide sequence: TGCAGCGTTGATCTCACAGATACGCAGTATTTT. Translating gives CSVDLTDTQYF. This chain uses TRBV29-1 with TRBJ2-3; D remains ambiguous. The V gene's germline CDR1 is SQVTM and CDR2 ANQGSEA. Trimming pared 3 bases from V and 2 bases from J, leaving 3 bases between. CDR3 size: 11 residues.

In this sample, this clonotype turned up many times. In DNA form, the CDR3 reads TGTGCCAGCAGCCTTAGCGGGGGCGCCTACAATGAGCAGTTCTTC. Amino acid sequence: CASSLSGGAYNEQFF. This chain uses TRBV7-2 with TRBJ2-1, with 9 bases identical to TRBD2. With 5 bases clipped from V and 2 bases from J, the junction kept 4 bases outside the gene matches. Germline V gene sequence: CDR1 SGHTA, CDR2 FQGNSA. This CDR3 contains 15 residues.

This clonotype came up many times. This sequence joins TRBV20-1 and TRBJ2-7, with D unclear. The length of the CDR3 is 16 residues. Germline CDR1 DFQATT, CDR2 SNEGSKA (reference sequence). The V gene lost 0 bases and the J gene lost 1 base, with 16 bases spanning the gap. The CDR3 protein is CSARDTVSARSYEQYF. CDR3 nucleotides: TGCAGTGCTAGAGATACAGTGTCAGCGAGATCCTACGAGCAGTACTTC.

This clonotype was seen at least ten times. The rearrangement joins TRBV6-1 to TRBJ2-7; D gene unclear. Germline CDR1 reads MNHNS; CDR2 reads SASEGT. The CDR3 is made up of 11 amino acids. V dropped 4 bases and J dropped 2 bases, with 3 bases sitting between them. The CDR3 reads CASSGTYEQYF. In DNA, the CDR3 is TGTGCCAGCAGTGGGACCTACGAGCAGTACTTC.

This clonotype was detected ten times or more. The CDR3 coding sequence is TGTGCCACCAGCAGAGATAACGTGGCGACAAGGAGCTCCTACGAGCAGTACTTC. It translates to CATSRDNVATRSSYEQYF. The chain joins TRBV15 to TRBJ2-7; D uncertain. Germline values: CDR1 LNHNV, CDR2 YYDKDF (reference sequence). V was clipped by 0 bases and J by 0 bases, with 18 bases between them. This CDR3 is built from 18 residues.

This clonotype has a count of ten or more. The genes are TRBV3-1 and TRBJ2-3; a weak D match, TRBD1 (6 bases). The CDR3 spans 16 residues. V was cut by 0 bases and J by 7 bases, with 17 bases left in between. The germline gives CDR1 LGHDT, CDR2 YNNKEL (reference sequence). The CDR3 sequence is CASSQDRGQGTNTQYF. The DNA for the CDR3 is TGTGCCAGCAGCCAAGATCGGGGCCAGGGGACCAATACGCAGTATTTT.

This clonotype was recorded at least ten times. The V and J genes are TRBV20-1 and TRBJ2-7; D not certain. This CDR3 spans 15 amino acids. V was pared by 1 base and J by 0 bases, with 13 bases between. Germline V gives CDR1 DFQATT, CDR2 SNEGSKA (reference sequence). CDR3 nucleotides: TGCAGTGCTAGAGTTGGTCTCGTAAGCTCCTACGAGCAGTACTTC. Protein: CSARVGLVSSYEQYF.

This clonotype was observed once. The V and J genes are TRBV19 and TRBJ2-1; D is ambiguous. V was cut by 1 base and J by 5 bases, with 15 bases left in between. The CDR3 covers 16 residues. CDR1 and CDR2 from the germline V gene are LNHDA and SQIVND (reference sequence). The CDR3 reads CASSIGRLGRDNEQFF. CDR3 coding DNA: TGTGCCAGTAGTATAGGCAGGCTAGGTAGGGACAATGAGCAGTTCTTC.

This clonotype has a count of ten or more. The chain employs TRBV7-6 and TRBJ1-3; D remains unclear. The germline V gene encodes CDR1 SGHVS and CDR2 FNYEAQ. This CDR3 has 16 amino acids. V lost 2 bases to trimming and J lost 0 bases, with 11 bases between them. CDR3 region: CASSLRPGFSGNTIYF. CDR3 bases: TGTGCCAGCAGCTTACGCCCCGGGTTCTCTGGAAACACCATATATTTT.

The table lists this clonotype with many counts. V is TRBV27 and J is TRBJ1-6, with TRBD1 identical over 7 bases. CDR1 and CDR2 (germline): MNHEY, SMNVEV (reference sequence). J was trimmed by 14 bases and V by 2 bases; bases with no gene match: 12. The CDR3 runs to 15 residues. CDR3 in amino acids: CASSLNRGIQMALHF. The CDR3 bases are TGTGCCAGCAGTTTAAACAGGGGTATTCAGATGGCCCTCCACTTT.

The chain employs TRBV18 and TRBJ1-1, with D maybe TRBD1 (6 bases). Germline lookup yields CDR1 KGHSH and CDR2 LQKENI. Trimming took 1 base from V and 1 from J, leaving 13 bases between them. The CDR3 totals 16 residues. This CDR3 reads CASSPQLGQRNTEAFF. DNA for the CDR3: TGTGCCAGCTCACCACAACTCGGACAGCGGAACACTGAAGCTTTCTTT. Drawing the rest from reference TRBV18 and TRBJ1-1, the complete variable domain is NAGVMQNPRHLVRRRGQEARLRCSPMKGHSHVYWYRQLPEEGLKFMVYLQKENIIDESGMPKERFSAEFPKEGPSILRIQQVVRGDSAAYFCASSPQLGQRNTEAFFGQGTRLTVV.

A remark on this clonotype: The junction differs from germline at one of its ends, possibly a read error. The chain combines TRBV4-2 with TRBJ1-6, with D perhaps TRBD1 (6 bases). CDR1 is LGHNA and CDR2 is YNFKEQ in the germline V gene. The CDR3 has 17 amino acids. The CDR3, as DNA: TGTGCCAGCAGCGGAGCCATGAGTACAGGGTGGTCCTCAACCCTCAACTTT. Translated, it gives CASSGAMSTGWSSTLNF.